This T cell receptor beta chain was captured in a study of blood T cell repertoires in COVID-19. Overall study: The United States, Italy and Spain provided the acute and convalescent COVID-19 samples.

The data were produced by immunoSEQ multiplex PCR, yet TCRdb's version contains in-frame clones alone and is incomplete. The sample contains some 180,000 clones, about four fifths of which appear only once. Seattle researchers signed up patients amid active infection and tracked them longitudinally. Germline assignment: CDR1 MNHEY and CDR2 SVGAGI. The CDR3 consists of 15 residues. Trimming pared 6 bases from V and 0 bases from J, leaving 12 bases between. J is TRBJ1-5 and V is TRBV6-5; D might be TRBD1 (5 bases). Sample: peripheral blood. The source of this sequence is a woman aged 35 to 49 with COVID-19, enrolled during active disease. Written as DNA, the CDR3 is TGTGCCAGCAGCAGGACAACTGTTAGCAATCAGCCCCAGCATTTT. This encodes CASSRTTVSNQPQHF.